This note documents a single T cell receptor beta chain sequence. Antigen: not known. The hyperthyroidism patients had all been newly diagnosed, and their disease duration was under 2 months. Their ages ranged from 18 to 65 years. Diagnoses rested on clinical symptoms, serum thyroxine and TRAb, thyroid ultrasound and orbital computed tomography. These data come from a study of T cells in Graves' hyperthyroidism and ophthalmopathy. Across the whole study: Blood was drawn when the patient was first diagnosed and still untreated.

Regions amplified from RNA transcripts were the TCR beta CDR3 regions. The HTBI primer set drove a first-round RT-PCR of the TCR CDR3. Each CDR3 protein is one row after TCRdb ran MiXCR on the multiplex PCR reads. The sample includes about 680,000 distinct CDR3 sequences, just over 35% of them seen just once. Study observations and caveats: In the blood, most expanded thyroid clonotypes above 0.001 appeared as well.

Trimming left V 6 bases short and J 5 bases short, with 11 bases between. Per germline, CDR1 SGHNT and CDR2 YENEEA. CDR3 length: 12 residues. The source is a middle-aged woman with Graves' hyperthyroidism. The V call is TRBV11-3, the J call TRBJ2-7; weak D call: TRBD1 (5 bases). The sequenced sample was blood. CDR3 sequence reads: CASRSGNHEQYF. The CDR3 nucleotides read TGTGCCAGCAGATCAGGGAACCACGAGCAGTACTTC. Supplemented by reference TRBV11-3 and TRBJ2-7, the full variable domain reads EAGVVQSPRYKIIEKKQPVAFWCNPISGHNTLYWYLQNLGQGPELLIRYENEEAVDDSQLPKDRFSAERLKGVDSTLKIQPAELGDSAVYLCASRSGNHEQYFGPGTRLTVT.